This T cell receptor gamma chain was sequenced during a study of Vδ1+ human thymocytes (dated by TCRdb to between 2018 and 2020). Study-wide context: As a data resource, the study described the mRNA-level TRG and TRD CDR3 repertoires of highly purified Vdelta1+ thymocytes obtained from young children. Earlier work had validated the multiplex-based CDR3 amplicon strategy against 5'RACE-based methods for generating CDR3 amplicons. Beyond this particular receptor, the publication reports: Although sort purity was high, about 22% of thymic TRD sequences were Vdelta2 (with a few Vdelta3), in contrast to the peripheral blood Vdelta1+ controls. Because unexpected Vdelta2 sequences could lead to misinterpretation of bulk repertoire data, the authors recommended using highly purified populations and single-cell validation. Many TRG clonotypes were shared between donors (up to roughly 6.9x10^3), whereas TRD repertoires were essentially private (max about 120 shared). Because no clustering by age or sex was seen, donors were not stratified by age or sex in the analyses. The thymic TRG and TRD repertoires appeared highly polyclonal, with Gaussian CDR3 length distributions, in contrast to the oligoclonal repertoires of peripheral blood.

Thymic samples were depleted of alphabeta T cells, then CD3+ TCRVdelta1+ TCRVdelta2- thymocytes were FACS-sorted. A purity of about 96% to 99.6% was achieved for sorted Vdelta1+ thymocytes. Thymic specimens were obtained from about 8 paediatric patients, aged from roughly 5 days to 15 months, who were undergoing corrective cardiac surgery. Thymic tissue was dispersed, and mononuclear cells were isolated on a Histopaque-1077 density gradient. The staining antibodies were anti-TCRVdelta1 clone TS8.2, anti-TCRVdelta2 clone B6, anti-CD3 clone HIT3a and anti-TCRalphabeta clone IP26. CDR1 and CDR2 are drawn from the germline V gene (reference sequence): GITISATS, ISYDGTV. Trimming leaves V shorter by 2 bases and J shorter by 7 bases, with the junction holding 11 bases beyond the gene matches. The CDR3 contains 14 residues, cysteine and phenylalanine counted. CDR3 DNA is the only sequence kept; it has 42 bases, read in frame from the first base.

This clone was counted a few times. Its antigen is still unknown. No much larger clone is present one base from it, and per-base qualities are unavailable. This specimen includes other DNA sequences encoding the same CDR3. RNA was extracted with the RNeasy mini kit and reverse transcribed using Superscript III. Multiplex PCR was used to generate CDR3 amplicons, with pooled V-gene forward primers and a constant-region reverse primer carrying Illumina adaptor overhangs. After gel purification, the amplicons were indexed with Nextera index primers over approximately 8 extra PCR cycles and then purified using AMPure XP beads. The libraries were sequenced on an Illumina MiSeq using paired-end 250 bp reads, dual indexing and a roughly 19% PhiX spike-in. Per the authors' processing: Reads were quality checked with FastQC, and TRG read pairs were merged with ea-utils fastq-join. Sequences were annotated with IMGT/HighV-QUEST, keeping only productive sequences with unambiguous V-gene assignment; clonotypes were defined by identical CDR3 sequence. For downstream analysis, VDJtools 1.1.1, tcR 2.2.3, Treemap and vegan Shannon diversity in R 3.4.4 were used. TCRdb reanalyzed the public reads with the CATT caller, and identical DNA sequences were merged afterwards. These V and J calls rely on TCRdb rather than the paper's analysis. This sample gives several thousand gamma-chain clones in total; about 43% of them show up just once. 1.9% of the sample belongs to the ten largest clones.

The sample consisted of Vdelta1+ gamma-delta thymocytes from the thymus. The cell subset or site label corresponds to: FACS-sorted CD3+ TCRalphabeta- TCRVdelta1+ TCRVdelta2- thymocytes. This TCR was recovered from a boy in the first two years of life who had congenital heart surgery. This chain joins TRGV9 to TRGJ1 or TRGJ2. The base sequence is TGTGCCTTGTGGGAGGGGCCGCCGGGGTATAAGAAACTCTTT. Translated, it gives CALWEGPPGYKKLF.